This passage covers 32 T cell receptor beta chains from one sample sequenced in a study of blood T cells in healthy people across ages. For the second PCR, which ran for about 7 to 11 cycles, a sample-barcoded 5' primer and a J-beta primer mix were used. TCRdb ran MiXCR on the 5' RACE reads and lists one entry per CDR3 protein. The repertoire holds about a million distinct CDR3 sequences, with 51% as singletons. The sequencing sample was made of blood. These receptors were collected from a woman aged 60-70 years in good health.

J is TRBJ2-3 and V is TRBV6-5; perhaps TRBD2 as D (5 bases). Deletions cut 0 bases from V and 6 bases from J, with 10 bases between. The CDR3 is 14 residues long. The germline V gene has CDR1 MNHEY and CDR2 SVGAGI. In nucleotides, the CDR3 is TGTGCCAGCAGTTACTCGATCGCGGGTGATACGCAGTATTTT. Protein: CASSYSIAGDTQYF.

V and J are TRBV4-1 and TRBJ2-3, with TRBD1 matching over 10 bases. The CDR3 sequence is 17 residues long. V lost 0 bases, J lost 3 bases, and 6 bases stayed unmatched. Germline V lookup: CDR1 MGHRA, CDR2 YSYEKL. The CDR3 sequence is CASSQDRADRGTDTQYF. In nucleotides, the CDR3 is TGCGCCAGCAGCCAAGATAGGGCGGACAGGGGGACAGATACGCAGTATTTT.

The chain couples TRBV7-2 to TRBJ2-3; 8 bases are a match to TRBD1. This CDR3 contains 15 residues. Germline assignment: CDR1 SGHTA and CDR2 FQGNSA. Trimming took 1 base from V and 5 from J; bases not matched to a gene: 5. The CDR3 loop is CASSLGTGYEDTQYF. DNA for the CDR3: TGTGCCAGCAGCTTAGGGACAGGGTATGAAGATACGCAGTATTTT.

The J gene is TRBJ2-1, the V gene TRBV20-1, with no clear D. Trimming pared 6 bases from V and 0 bases from J, leaving 15 bases between. The germline V gene encodes CDR1 DFQATT and CDR2 SNEGSKA (reference sequence). The CDR3 has 15 amino acids. As DNA, the CDR3 is TGCAGTGCCCTGAGGACCCAGAGCTCCTACAATGAGCAGTTCTTC. It yields the protein CSALRTQSSYNEQFF.

This clonotype was recorded a few times. The chain recombines TRBV7-2 with TRBJ1-2; D might be TRBD1 (5 bases). Trimming shortened V by 1 base and J by 7 bases, and 13 bases separated the two germline ends. Germline lookup yields CDR1 SGHTA and CDR2 FQGNSA. This CDR3 comprises 14 residues. For the CDR3, the DNA is TGTGCCAGCAGCTTAGATTTCCGGGGCTCTGGCTACACCTTC. Protein sequence: CASSLDFRGSGYTF.

The gene calls are TRBV11-3 and TRBJ1-2; no reliable D call. V dropped 0 bases and J dropped 7 bases, with 9 bases sitting between them. This CDR3 spans 13 amino acids. CDR1 and CDR2 from the germline V gene are SGHNT and YENEEA. Here the CDR3 DNA reads TGTGCCAGCAGCTTAGAGCTGGGAGTTGGCTACACCTTC. As protein: CASSLELGVGYTF.

The genes are TRBV30 and TRBJ2-5; D not certain. The J call may not be correct, given that the DNA end is closer to TRBJ2-7. The CDR3 extends over 12 amino acids. Germline V gene sequence: CDR1 GTSNPN, CDR2 SVGIG (reference sequence). The CDR3 nucleotides are TGTGCCTGGAGTGTAATGGGAAGCGAGCAGTACTTC. Amino acid sequence: CAWSVMGSEQYF.

The chain combines TRBV20-1 with TRBJ2-1; 7 bases agree with TRBD2. Germline assignment: CDR1 DFQATT and CDR2 SNEGSKA (reference sequence). The length of the CDR3 is 16 residues. With V trimmed by 3 bases and J by 2 bases, 10 bases remained unmatched. The CDR3 reads CSASLAAGETYNEQFF. The CDR3, as DNA: TGCAGTGCTAGCCTGGCGGCGGGAGAAACCTACAATGAGCAGTTCTTC.

This clonotype was detected only a few times. The rearrangement links TRBV7-2 to TRBJ2-7; 16 bases are shared with TRBD2. Germline V gene lookup returns CDR1 SGHTA and CDR2 FQGNSA. V gave up 5 bases and J gave up 6 bases; unmatched junction bases: 7. The CDR3 has 16 amino acids. CDR3 loop: CASSTGLAGGSGEQYF. The CDR3 bases are TGTGCCAGCAGCACGGGACTAGCGGGAGGGTCGGGCGAGCAGTACTTC.

V and J are TRBV10-3 and TRBJ1-6; no reliable D call. Germline values: CDR1 ENHRY, CDR2 SYGVKD. Trimming took 4 bases from V and 0 from J, leaving 7 bases between them. This CDR3 contains 15 residues. DNA of the CDR3: TGTGCCATCAGTGTGGCGAGCTCCTATAATTCACCCCTCCACTTT. Protein sequence: CAISVASSYNSPLHF.

As concerns this clonotype: At one boundary the junction diverges from the germline segment, which might be a read error. This chain joins TRBV12-3 or TRBV12-4 and TRBJ1-1; D is unclear. The length of the CDR3 is 12 residues. The DNA of the CDR3 is TGTGTCAGCGGGATCATGAACACTGAAGCTTTCTTT. It encodes CVSGIMNTEAFF.

CDR3 sequence: CASSQDREGNEQYF. DNA for the CDR3: TGTGCCAGCAGCCAAGACCGGGAGGGCAACGAGCAGTACTTC. This chain connects TRBV4-2 to TRBJ2-7; 8 nucleotides match TRBD2. CDR1 and CDR2 (germline): LGHNA, YNFKEQ. The CDR3 consists of 14 residues. Trimming removed 0 bases from V and 5 bases from J; junction bases left unmatched: 3.

CDR3 in DNA: TGCAGCGTCGGTATGACAGGGGGCGCTGAGCAGTTCTTC. It yields the protein CSVGMTGGAEQFF. This chain links TRBV29-1 with TRBJ2-1; TRBD1 agrees at 10 bases. V lost 6 bases and J lost 9; bases outside the gene matches: 8. The germline V gene has CDR1 SQVTM and CDR2 ANQGSEA. There are 13 residues in the CDR3.

The rearrangement links TRBV28 to TRBJ2-7; 10 bases map to TRBD2. CDR3 length: 17 residues. Germline loops: CDR1 MDHEN, CDR2 SYDVKM. Losses at the gene ends were 6 bases for V and 0 bases for J; bases not matched to a gene: 11. CDR3 amino acids: CASRQYSGTSASYEQYF. DNA of the CDR3: TGTGCCAGCAGGCAATATTCCGGGACTAGCGCCTCCTACGAGCAGTACTTC.

The chain carries TRBV12-3 or TRBV12-4 and TRBJ2-1; D may be TRBD2 (6 bases). CDR3 length: 13 residues. V was pared by 8 bases and J by 9 bases, with 17 bases between. The chain's CDR3 is CASCSGRKGEQFF. For the CDR3, the DNA is TGTGCCAGCTGTAGCGGCAGAAAGGGTGAGCAGTTCTTC.

V usage is TRBV12-3 or TRBV12-4 and J usage is TRBJ2-5; TRBD2 aligns across 10 bases. Trimming cost V 6 bases and J 5 bases; bases outside gene matches: 15. The CDR3 runs 17 residues. The CDR3 DNA sequence: TGTGCCAGCAGCCCGGCGGGGCTAGCGGGAGTTTCGGAGACCCAGTACTTC. Protein product: CASSPAGLAGVSETQYF.

Regarding this clonotype: This may stem from a read error, because a much larger clone lies one nucleotide away. The chain has TRBV27 and TRBJ2-7; D is uncertain. The CDR3 totals 15 residues. The V gene's germline CDR1 is MNHEY and CDR2 SMNVEV (reference sequence). Between the trimmed V and J ends, which lost 0 bases and 7 bases, there was a span of 16 bases. The CDR3 here is CASSLSASPYNEQYF. The CDR3 region has the DNA TGTGCCAGCAGTTTATCCGCGTCCCCCTACAATGAGCAGTACTTC.

The chain employs TRBV7-9 and TRBJ1-5; D might be TRBD1 (6 bases). Trimming removed 3 bases from V and 5 bases from J, with 14 bases in between. Germline loops: CDR1 SEHNR, CDR2 FQNEAQ (reference sequence). This CDR3 comprises 15 residues. The CDR3 is CASSLGDIRDQPQHF. DNA of the CDR3: TGTGCCAGCAGCTTGGGGGACATCCGCGATCAGCCCCAGCATTTT.

The gene calls are TRBV29-1 and TRBJ2-5, with D perhaps TRBD1 or TRBD2 (5 bases each). The CDR3 contains 13 residues. Germline V gives CDR1 SQVTM, CDR2 ANQGSEA. Trimming took 8 bases from V and 5 from J, leaving 18 bases between them. CDR3 sequence (DNA): TGCAGCACCAAGAGTCCAGGGACCGAGACCCAGTACTTC. This encodes CSTKSPGTETQYF.

CDR3 protein: CSVDTGHYGYTF. As DNA, the CDR3 is TGCAGCGTTGATACAGGGCACTATGGCTACACCTTC. The chain links TRBV29-1 to TRBJ1-2; maybe TRBD1 (6 bases). Germline values: CDR1 SQVTM, CDR2 ANQGSEA. V lost 3 bases to trimming and J lost 3 bases, with 8 bases between them. There are 12 residues in the CDR3.

In this sample, this clonotype turned up a few times. The chain uses TRBV27 and TRBJ1-5, with no clear D. CDR1 and CDR2 from the germline V gene are MNHEY and SMNVEV (reference sequence). The germline V and J ends were trimmed by 3 bases and 4 bases, with 16 bases remaining between them. The CDR3 consists of 16 residues. CDR3 amino acids: CASSLSGDSRNQPQHF. As DNA, the CDR3 is TGTGCCAGCAGTTTGTCCGGGGATAGTCGAAATCAGCCCCAGCATTTT.

The chain couples TRBV7-2 to TRBJ2-1; maybe TRBD1 (9 bases). CDR3 length: 16 amino acids. The V end lost 6 bases, the J end lost 6 bases, and 21 bases lay between the germline ends. CDR1 and CDR2 (germline): SGHTA, FQGNSA. This CDR3 is CASRHPGGTGPNEQFF. Here the CDR3 DNA reads TGTGCCAGCAGACATCCGGGGGGGACAGGGCCCAATGAGCAGTTCTTC.

This clonotype was recorded once. The chain carries TRBV11-2 and TRBJ2-7; D gene unclear. The CDR3 loop spans 15 amino acids. Germline CDR1 is SGHAT and CDR2 is FQNNGV. The V gene lost 2 bases and the J gene lost 6 bases, with 17 bases spanning the gap. The CDR3 sequence: CASSLISPTNSEQYF. CDR3 DNA sequence: TGTGCCAGCAGCTTAATTTCCCCCACCAACTCCGAGCAGTACTTC.

The chain links TRBV7-9 to TRBJ1-6; 8 bases are shared with TRBD1. This CDR3 has 15 amino acids. V dropped 5 bases and J dropped 7; count of bases not matched to a gene: 7. CDR1 and CDR2 from the germline V gene are SEHNR and FQNEAQ (reference sequence). CDR3 sequence: CASSPGQGTNSPLHF. The CDR3 DNA follows: TGTGCCAGCAGCCCTGGACAGGGAACGAATTCACCCCTCCACTTT. The full variable domain, rest sourced from reference TRBV7-9 and TRBJ1-6, is DTGVSQNPRHKITKRGQNVTFRCDPISEHNRLYWYRQTLGQGPEFLTYFQNEAQLEKSRLLSDRFSAERPKGSFSTLEIQRTEQGDSAMYLCASSPGQGTNSPLHFGNGTRLTVT.

A single count supports this clonotype. The V gene is TRBV20-1, the J gene TRBJ2-3, with 12 positions matching TRBD2. This CDR3 comprises 16 residues. J was trimmed by 3 bases and V by 1 base; bases with no gene match: 5. Germline V gives CDR1 DFQATT, CDR2 SNEGSKA (reference sequence). The CDR3 DNA reads TGCAGTGCTAGAGCCCCGGGACTAGCGGGTACAGATACGCAGTATTTT. It is translated as CSARAPGLAGTDTQYF.

The gene calls are TRBV6-2 or TRBV6-3 and TRBJ2-5, with D possibly matching TRBD2 (6 bases). Germline values: CDR1 MNHEY, CDR2 SVGEGT. The CDR3 totals 14 residues. V was clipped by 0 bases and J by 2 bases, with 7 bases between them. The CDR3 sequence is CASSYSGGQETQYF. The DNA of the CDR3 is TGTGCCAGCAGTTACTCCGGGGGACAAGAGACCCAGTACTTC.

This clonotype was seen at least ten times. The chain links TRBV11-2 to TRBJ2-7; D gene unclear. CDR3 length: 12 residues. The V gene lost 2 bases and the J gene lost 6 bases, with 8 bases spanning the gap. Germline lookup yields CDR1 SGHAT and CDR2 FQNNGV. DNA of the CDR3: TGTGCCAGCAGCTTAACGGGTTCCGAGCAGTACTTC. It encodes CASSLTGSEQYF. Based on the CDR3 plus reference TRBV11-2 and TRBJ2-7, the full variable domain is EAGVAQSPRYKIIEKRQSVAFWCNPISGHATLYWYQQILGQGPKLLIQFQNNGVVDDSQLPKDRFSAERLKGVDSTLKIQPAKLEDSAVYLCASSLTGSEQYFGPGTRLTVT.

The sample holds one count of this clonotype. The J gene is TRBJ2-4, the V gene TRBV5-1; no clear D gene. The J call is uncertain, as TRBJ2-7 better fits the DNA end. CDR3 length equals 13 residues. CDR1 SGHRS and CDR2 YFSETQ come from the germline V gene. CDR3 region: CASSAQPLYEQYF. The DNA of the CDR3 is TGCGCCAGCAGCGCCCAACCTTTATACGAGCAGTACTTC.

V and J are TRBV15 and TRBJ2-5, with 7 bases lining up with TRBD2. The J call may be faulty, since TRBJ2-7 better matches the DNA end. The CDR3 consists of 15 residues. Germline V CDR1 and CDR2: LNHNV, YYDKDF (reference sequence). The CDR3 sequence: CATSRDLVREGEQYF. The CDR3, as DNA: TGTGCCACCAGCAGAGATTTGGTCAGGGAGGGCGAGCAGTACTTC.

This clonotype was seen more than once but under ten times. The gene calls are TRBV9 and TRBJ1-1; no clear D gene. This CDR3 region has 14 residues. Germline loops: CDR1 SGDLS, CDR2 YYNGEE. Trimming cost V 0 bases and J 0 bases, with 6 bases left between them. This CDR3 is CASSVEPVNTEAFF. CDR3 coding DNA: TGTGCCAGCAGCGTAGAACCGGTGAACACTGAAGCTTTCTTT.

This chain links TRBV20-1 with TRBJ2-1, with TRBD2 as a possible D gene (6 bases). The CDR3 covers 12 residues. Germline CDR1 reads DFQATT; CDR2 reads SNEGSKA (reference sequence). Trimming left V 1 base short and J 10 bases short, with 11 bases between. This CDR3 reads CSARVGGKEQFF. DNA for the CDR3: TGCAGTGCTAGAGTGGGGGGAAAGGAGCAGTTCTTC.

CDR3 in DNA: TGCAGTGCCGAGGACGCAGGGACTCATTACAATGAGCAGTTCTTC. Translation: CSAEDAGTHYNEQFF. The chain has TRBV20-1 and TRBJ2-1, with D tentatively TRBD2 (6 bases). Per germline, CDR1 DFQATT and CDR2 SNEGSKA (reference sequence). The CDR3 is 15 residues long. V was cut by 6 bases and J by 4 bases, with 19 bases left in between.